Given below is one TCR beta chain in context. V shed 7 bases and J 4 bases; nucleotides not matched to a gene: 6. Per germline, CDR1 LGHDT and CDR2 YNNKEL (reference sequence). This CDR3 has 14 residues. Patients of the Seattle cohort, enrolled during active infection, were followed longitudinally. This entry belongs to a study of blood T cell repertoires in COVID-19. Study background: T cells, B-cell-depleted T cells, or PBMCs provided the cDNA or gDNA that served as material.

Original processing methods: Researchers report that nucleated cell counts were estimated from reference gene primer amplification. Produced via immunoSEQ multiplex PCR; TCRdb's table is partial and in-frame only. V and J calls plus clone size are reproduced from that table; the DNA served to infer D and trimming. The sample consists of about 480,000 clones, about 91% of them appearing once. This receptor was identified in a man between 18 and 35 years old with COVID-19, enrolled during active disease. The chain employs TRBV3-1 (or the pseudogene TRBV3-2) and TRBJ2-3, with 9 bases fitting TRBD1. Sequences were obtained from peripheral blood. The CDR3 sequence is CASTHRGHSDTQYF. The CDR3 DNA reads as TGTGCCAGCACCCACAGGGGGCACTCAGATACGCAGTATTTT.